This T cell receptor (beta chain) came from a study of cytomegalovirus exposure and HLA in healthy donors. Findings of the study overall: Sequencing depth roughly uniform across donors was assumed in presence/absence analyses. Further analysis was carried out later, and it showed several of the most significant clusters appearing linked to common viral pathogens.

The primer mix had 60 Vbeta and 13 Jbeta primers. Assay used: immunoSEQ multiplex PCR; TCRdb lists only in-frame clones, some missing. The sample yields approximately 170,000 clones, roughly 88% seen once. The CDR3 contains 16 residues. The germline V gene has CDR1 LNHDA and CDR2 SQIVND (reference sequence). Trimming took 4 bases from V and 5 from J; bases not matched to a gene: 9. About this clone itself: Its target is unknown.

This receptor was taken from a boy between 2 and 10 years old in good health and CMV-seronegative. V is TRBV19 and J is TRBJ1-5; 9 bases map to TRBD1. The sequenced sample was PBMCs. CDR3 sequence: CASSSRGQGWDQPQHF. CDR3 DNA sequence: TGTGCCAGTAGTAGTCGCGGACAGGGGTGGGATCAGCCCCAGCATTTT. The full variable domain, in which reference TRBV19 and TRBJ1-5 provide the parts outside the CDR3, is DGGITQSPKYLFRKEGQNVTLSCEQNLNHDAMYWYRQDPGQGLRLIYYSQIVNDFQKGDIAEGYSVSREKKESFPLTVTSAQKNPTAFYLCASSSRGQGWDQPQHFGDGTRLSIL.